Each of the 18 T cell receptor beta chains below was sequenced from the same sample in a study of T cells in Graves' hyperthyroidism and ophthalmopathy. RNA transcripts served as the template for amplifying TCR beta CDR3 regions. HTBI primers drove first-round RT-PCR of the TCR CDR3. TCRdb processed the multiplex PCR reads anew with MiXCR; each CDR3 protein has one entry. The sample has about half a million distinct CDR3 sequences, 20% to 25% seen once. The sequencing sample was made of blood. The receptors here all came from a man between 18 and 29 years old with Graves' hyperthyroidism.

The chain has TRBV5-1 and TRBJ2-5; 8 nucleotides line up with TRBD2. Germline trimming cut 3 bases from V and 0 bases from J; bases unmatched to any gene: 4. CDR3 length: 15 residues. Germline V gene data show CDR1 as SGHRS and CDR2 as YFSETQ. In DNA, the CDR3 is TGCGCCAGCAGCTGGACTAGCTCGTACCAAGAGACCCAGTACTTC. Encoded protein: CASSWTSSYQETQYF.

This clonotype was recorded at least ten times. This chain's CDR3 is CSAREDFYTGELFF. For the CDR3, the DNA is TGCAGTGCTAGAGAGGACTTCTACACCGGGGAGCTGTTTTTT. J is TRBJ2-2 and V is TRBV20-1, with D tentatively TRBD2 (5 bases). The germline gives CDR1 DFQATT, CDR2 SNEGSKA (reference sequence). V was clipped by 0 bases and J by 3 bases, with 8 bases between them. CDR3 length: 14 amino acids.

The table lists this clonotype with many counts. The V call is TRBV2, the J call TRBJ1-5; D gene ambiguous. The V end lost 7 bases, the J end lost 0 bases, and 13 bases lay between the germline ends. This CDR3 spans 15 amino acids. Germline V gene data show CDR1 as SNHLY and CDR2 as FYNNEI. This CDR3 reads CASTNKPYSNQPQHF. CDR3 DNA: TGTGCCAGCACCAATAAACCATATAGCAATCAGCCCCAGCATTTT.

The V gene is TRBV27, the J gene TRBJ2-7, with D unresolved. The CDR3 runs 14 residues. Germline V gives CDR1 MNHEY, CDR2 SMNVEV (reference sequence). Trimming cost V 5 bases and J 0 bases, with 11 bases left between them. CDR3 loop: CASSPSEISYEQYF. Here the CDR3 DNA reads TGTGCCAGCAGTCCGTCTGAGATCTCCTACGAGCAGTACTTC.

This clonotype appeared many times. The chain has TRBV29-1 and TRBJ1-2; the D gene is possibly TRBD1 (5 bases). Germline values: CDR1 SQVTM, CDR2 ANQGSEA. V was cut by 6 bases and J by 4 bases, with 15 bases left in between. CDR3 length: 13 residues. In nucleotides, the CDR3 is TGCAGCGTCACCCGCCGGGACCCCTATGGCTACACCTTC. This sequence encodes CSVTRRDPYGYTF.

Ten or more counts support this clonotype. This chain joins TRBV28 and TRBJ1-2; 10 bases are shared with TRBD1. Per the germline V gene, CDR1 is MDHEN and CDR2 is SYDVKM. CDR3 length equals 16 residues. The J segment lost 0 bases and the V segment lost 4 bases, leaving 5 bases of the junction unmatched. CDR3 sequence reads: CASSWGTGEPNYGYTF. CDR3 coding DNA: TGTGCCAGCAGTTGGGGGACAGGGGAGCCTAACTATGGCTACACCTTC.

This clonotype has ten or more counts. This chain uses TRBV2 with TRBJ2-7, with D uncertain. There are 11 residues in the CDR3. V lost 7 bases to trimming and J lost 6 bases, with 10 bases between them. From germline, CDR1 is SNHLY and CDR2 FYNNEI. CDR3 DNA sequence: TGTGCCAGCAAAGTTGGACCCGAGCAGTACTTC. It encodes CASKVGPEQYF.

This clonotype has ten or more counts. The chain combines TRBV6-1 with TRBJ1-5; possible D gene TRBD1, 6 bases. CDR1 is MNHNS and CDR2 is SASEGT in the germline V gene. Trimming took off 4 bases at V and 7 bases at J, with 11 bases between the two ends. The CDR3 sequence is 13 residues long. The CDR3 sequence is CASSGGLEQPQHF. The DNA for the CDR3 is TGTGCCAGCAGTGGGGGGCTGGAACAGCCCCAGCATTTT.

The chain links TRBV2 to TRBJ1-2; tentatively, D is TRBD1 (6 bases). The V and J ends lost 6 bases and 9 bases respectively, with 14 bases between them. Germline loops: CDR1 SNHLY, CDR2 FYNNEI. This CDR3 region has 12 residues. The CDR3 loop reads CASSGQLTSYTF. CDR3 nucleotide sequence: TGTGCCAGCAGCGGACAGTTGACAAGCTACACCTTC.

There are many counts of this clonotype. The CDR3 here is CAWKARTGGTEAFF. The CDR3 DNA reads TGTGCCTGGAAGGCTCGGACGGGGGGAACTGAAGCTTTCTTT. The chain has TRBV30 and TRBJ1-1; a weak D match, TRBD1 (5 bases). V shed 4 bases and J shed 5 bases, with 17 bases lying between them. This CDR3 is built from 14 residues. Germline loops: CDR1 GTSNPN, CDR2 SVGIG (reference sequence).

V and J are TRBV6-1 and TRBJ1-5, with 7 bases fitting TRBD1. This CDR3 spans 15 amino acids. The junction had 8 bases not matched to a gene; V was cut back by 3 bases and J by 6 bases. Germline CDR1 and CDR2: MNHNS and SASEGT. The DNA for the CDR3 is TGTGCCAGCAGTGATTGGCAGGGGGAGGTTCAGCCCCAGCATTTT. This codes for CASSDWQGEVQPQHF.

With respect to this clonotype: Germline is not matched at one junction end, which may reflect a read error. The chain is built from TRBV10-3 and TRBJ2-3; TRBD2 matches at 9 bases. CDR1 ENHRY and CDR2 SYGVKD come from the germline V gene. The CDR3 is 11 amino acids. CDR3 sequence: CAIRAGGGMDF. In DNA form, the CDR3 reads TGTGCCATCCGGGCGGGAGGGGGTATGGATTTT.

This clonotype was counted at least ten times. This chain connects TRBV6-1 to TRBJ1-1; 9 bases line up with TRBD1. Per the germline V gene, CDR1 is MNHNS and CDR2 is SASEGT. There are 15 residues in the CDR3. V lost 5 bases to trimming and J lost 5 bases; unmatched junction nucleotides: 9. The chain's CDR3 is CASSKGDRVWTEAFF. The CDR3 region has the DNA TGTGCCAGCAGTAAGGGGGACAGGGTTTGGACTGAAGCTTTCTTT.

The chain recombines TRBV4-1 with TRBJ1-4; D gene uncertain. Trimming took 1 base from V and 8 from J, leaving 8 bases between them. Looked up from germline, CDR1 is MGHRA and CDR2 is YSYEKL. This CDR3 is built from 13 residues. For the CDR3, the DNA is TGCGCCAGCAGCCAAGCTTTAGGAGAAAAACTGTTTTTT. It specifies CASSQALGEKLFF.

Only a few counts were recorded for this clonotype. The chain has TRBV4-1 and TRBJ2-7, with 7 bases matching TRBD1. The germline V gene encodes CDR1 MGHRA and CDR2 YSYEKL. This CDR3 has 15 amino acids. With V trimmed by 0 bases and J by 3 bases, 5 bases remained unmatched. This CDR3 is CASSQEDRDYYEQYF. The CDR3 nucleotides are TGCGCCAGCAGCCAAGAAGACAGGGATTACTACGAGCAGTACTTC.

As to this clonotype: A clone one base away is much larger, so this may be a read error. The J gene is TRBJ2-2, the V gene TRBV12-3 or TRBV12-4, with a weak D call TRBD2 (5 bases). The CDR3 covers 15 residues. CDR3 sequence: CASSFRRVNTGELCF. DNA for the CDR3: TGTGCCAGCAGTTTCCGGCGGGTGAACACCGGGGAGCTGTGTTTT.

This rearrangement joins TRBV9 to TRBJ1-2; D gene ambiguous. Germline V lookup: CDR1 SGDLS, CDR2 YYNGEE. V lost 0 bases to trimming and J lost 4 bases, with 13 bases between them. CDR3 length: 15 amino acids. The CDR3 DNA reads as TGTGCCAGCAGCGTAGGCGACGCCAGCGGCTATGGCTACACCTTC. Protein sequence: CASSVGDASGYGYTF.

This clonotype was seen a handful of times. This sequence joins TRBV30 and TRBJ2-7; no firm D call. V lost 8 bases and J 9 bases, leaving 14 bases between the germline ends. The germline V gene has CDR1 GTSNPN and CDR2 SVGIG (reference sequence). The CDR3 consists of 10 residues. CDR3 protein: CALGRAGQYF. The CDR3 DNA reads as TGTGCCCTAGGACGGGCCGGGCAGTACTTC.